These 26 T cell receptor beta chains were all obtained from the same sample, sequenced in a study of beta chain features in type 1 diabetes. The investigators reverse transcribed all of the isolated RNA, so they sequenced expressed TCRB transcripts. Profiled with immunoSEQ multiplex PCR; TCRdb holds only in-frame clones, not every one. In the table there are approximately 280,000 clones, 15% of which are singletons. Study-wide points: In all four CD4+ subsets, TCRB CDR3 length was significantly, moderately reduced in type 1 diabetes.

For these receptors, no antigen is known. Specimen: naive CD4+ T cells from blood. These receptors were taken from a young man with type 1 diabetes.

This clone occurred once. The chain joins TRBV7-2 to TRBJ1-2; perhaps TRBD1 as D (6 bases). This CDR3 has 17 amino acids. Trimming removed 5 bases at V and 0 bases at J, with 19 bases between. CDR1 is SGHTA, CDR2 FQGNSA, per germline. The CDR3 DNA follows: TGTGCCAGCAGCGCAAAACCGGGACAAGAAGCTAACTATGGCTACACCTTC. Protein: CASSAKPGQEANYGYTF.

The chain employs TRBV9 and TRBJ2-7; tentatively, D is TRBD1 (5 bases). The CDR3 extends over 15 amino acids. Germline loops: CDR1 SGDLS, CDR2 YYNGEE. Trimming stripped 0 bases from V and 2 bases from J, with 12 bases between. CDR3 region: CASSVDLGDAYEQYF. The CDR3 nucleotides read TGTGCCAGCAGCGTAGACCTAGGGGATGCCTACGAGCAGTACTTC.

The gene calls are TRBV30 and TRBJ1-1, with a possible D match to TRBD1 (5 bases). Trimming left V 3 bases short and J 0 bases short, with 14 bases between. The CDR3 loop spans 15 amino acids. Germline V gives CDR1 GTSNPN, CDR2 SVGIG (reference sequence). The CDR3 DNA reads TGTGCCTGGAGGGGCTGGCAGGGTCTGAACACTGAAGCTTTCTTT. Translating it yields CAWRGWQGLNTEAFF.

There are a few counts of this clone. This sequence joins TRBV19 and TRBJ2-3; TRBD1 matches 7 bases. The germline CDR1 and CDR2 sequences are LNHDA and SQIVND (reference sequence). The V and J ends lost 7 bases and 2 bases, in that order; junction bases with no gene match: 12. The CDR3 contains 16 residues. CDR3 nucleotide sequence: TGTGCCAGTACGCCCCGGCCCGGGACAGTCACAGATACGCAGTATTTT. It codes for CASTPRPGTVTDTQYF.

This clone came up a few times. The CDR3 coding sequence is TGTGCCAGCAGTCCCCGGCCAGGGGGGACGAAGACCCAGTACTTC. Translating gives CASSPRPGGTKTQYF. The rearrangement links TRBV2 to TRBJ2-5; D perhaps matches TRBD1 (7 bases). From germline, CDR1 is SNHLY and CDR2 FYNNEI. V dropped 5 bases and J dropped 6 bases, with 19 bases sitting between them. The CDR3 runs 15 residues.

The chain combines TRBV30 with TRBJ2-2; possible D gene TRBD1, 5 bases. The CDR3 runs 12 residues. The V and J ends lost 4 bases and 3 bases respectively, with 6 bases between them. Germline V CDR1 and CDR2: GTSNPN, SVGIG (reference sequence). The CDR3 DNA is TGTGCCTGGAACAGGCACACCGGGGAGCTGTTTTTT. Translation: CAWNRHTGELFF.

This clone has a handful of counts. The gene calls are TRBV18 and TRBJ2-3; 7 nucleotides agree with TRBD2. Germline values: CDR1 KGHSH, CDR2 LQKENI. This CDR3 is 14 amino acids long. V trimming: 4 bases; J trimming: 3 bases; junction bases outside the gene matches: 4. CDR3 in amino acids: CASSLGTITDTQYF. The CDR3 DNA reads TGTGCCAGCTCACTCGGGACTATTACAGATACGCAGTATTTT. The variable domain in full, completed from reference TRBV18 and TRBJ2-3, reads NAGVMQNPRHLVRRRGQEARLRCSPMKGHSHVYWYRQLPEEGLKFMVYLQKENIIDESGMPKERFSAEFPKEGPSILRIQQVVRGDSAAYFCASSLGTITDTQYFGPGTRLTVL.

V and J are TRBV21-1 and TRBJ2-3; the table's D call, TRBD2, has no DNA check behind it. TRBV21-1 is an annotated pseudogene. The CDR3 covers 11 residues. This CDR3 reads CASILTDTQYF. In nucleotides, the CDR3 is TGTGCCAGCATCCTCACAGATACGCAGTATTTT.

The rearrangement joins TRBV28 to TRBJ2-7, with 9 nucleotides matching TRBD1. Per the germline V gene, CDR1 is MDHEN and CDR2 is SYDVKM. J was trimmed by 7 bases and V by 5 bases; bases with no gene match: 12. CDR3 size: 15 residues. In nucleotides, the CDR3 is TGTGCCAGCAGTCAATCGGGACAGGGTAGTAGGGAGCAGTACTTC. It yields the protein CASSQSGQGSREQYF. The full variable domain, in which reference TRBV28 and TRBJ2-7 provide the parts outside the CDR3, is DVKVTQSSRYLVKRTGEKVFLECVQDMDHENMFWYRQDPGLGLRLIYFSYDVKMKEKGDIPEGYSVSREKKERFSLILESASTNQTSMYLCASSQSGQGSREQYFGPGTRLTVT.

This clone was seen a handful of times. The gene calls are TRBV5-4 and TRBJ2-1; D gene ambiguous. This CDR3 region has 16 residues. V lost 2 bases and J lost 2, with 14 bases in between. The germline gives CDR1 SGHNT, CDR2 YYREEE (reference sequence). CDR3 in amino acids: CASSFMRILPYNEQFF. CDR3 sequence (DNA): TGTGCCAGCAGCTTCATGAGGATACTGCCCTACAATGAGCAGTTCTTC. The whole variable domain, remainder taken from reference TRBV5-4 and TRBJ2-1, is ETGVTQSPTHLIKTRGQQVTLRCSSQSGHNTVSWYQQALGQGPQFIFQYYREEENGRGNFPPRFSGLQFPNYSSELNVNALELDDSALYLCASSFMRILPYNEQFFGPGTRLTVL.

V gene TRBV28 combines with J gene TRBJ1-6; 7 bases align to TRBD1. Losses at the gene ends were 6 bases for V and 9 bases for J; bases not matched to a gene: 17. The CDR3 loop spans 17 amino acids. Per germline, CDR1 MDHEN and CDR2 SYDVKM. The CDR3 nucleotides read TGTGCCAGCAGGACCGGGACAGTTAATCCCGAAATTTCACCCCTCCACTTT. Encoded protein: CASRTGTVNPEISPLHF.

This clone has more than one count but fewer than ten. The chain employs TRBV4-1 and TRBJ2-4; 15 bases match TRBD2. The length of the CDR3 is 18 residues. Losses at the gene ends were 4 bases for V and 1 base for J; bases not matched to a gene: 5. Germline V gene lookup returns CDR1 MGHRA and CDR2 YSYEKL. In DNA, the CDR3 is TGCGCCAGCAGCCCGGGACTAGCGGGGGGATTTGCCAAAAACATTCAGTACTTC. Translated, it gives CASSPGLAGGFAKNIQYF.

The chain links TRBV7-9 to TRBJ1-5; the match to TRBD1 covers 7 bases. Unmatched junction bases numbered 8, after V lost 1 base and J lost 2 bases. The germline gives CDR1 SEHNR, CDR2 FQNEAQ (reference sequence). The CDR3 sequence is 17 residues long. The CDR3 is CASSLGAGGDGNQPQHF. DNA for the CDR3: TGTGCCAGCAGCTTAGGGGCAGGGGGTGATGGCAATCAGCCCCAGCATTTT. The whole variable domain, remainder taken from reference TRBV7-9 and TRBJ1-5, is DTGVSQNPRHKITKRGQNVTFRCDPISEHNRLYWYRQTLGQGPEFLTYFQNEAQLEKSRLLSDRFSAERPKGSFSTLEIQRTEQGDSAMYLCASSLGAGGDGNQPQHFGDGTRLSIL.

The chain combines TRBV30 with TRBJ2-7; D gene ambiguous. Trimming took 2 bases from V and 6 from J, leaving 14 bases between them. CDR1 is GTSNPN, CDR2 SVGIG, per germline (reference sequence). The CDR3 consists of 13 residues. This chain's CDR3 is CAWSPRSSGEQYF. CDR3 DNA sequence: TGTGCCTGGAGTCCGAGATCTTCTGGCGAGCAGTACTTC.

The chain carries TRBV30 and TRBJ2-7; D remains ambiguous. The CDR3 has 12 residues. The ends were cut back, 3 bases at V and 1 base at J, with 7 bases in the middle. Germline V gene sequence: CDR1 GTSNPN, CDR2 SVGIG (reference sequence). Here the CDR3 reads CAWSPSSYEQYF. As DNA, the CDR3 is TGTGCCTGGAGCCCATCATCCTACGAGCAGTACTTC.

This clone was seen more than once but under ten times. The chain carries TRBV6-6 and TRBJ1-1; D unresolved. Germline CDR1 is MNHNY and CDR2 is SVGAGI (reference sequence). Trimming shortened V by 0 bases and J by 1 base, and 6 bases separated the two germline ends. This CDR3 contains 14 residues. CDR3 residues: CASSYSGENTEAFF. CDR3 bases: TGTGCCAGCAGTTACTCGGGAGAGAACACTGAAGCTTTCTTT.

The gene calls are TRBV5-1 and TRBJ1-2; 8 nucleotides agree with TRBD1. Unmatched junction bases numbered 6, after V lost 0 bases and J lost 5 bases. CDR1 is SGHRS, CDR2 YFSETQ, per germline. There are 15 residues in the CDR3. The CDR3 sequence is CASSLGTGLGYGYTF. CDR3 nucleotides: TGCGCCAGCAGCTTGGGGACAGGGTTAGGATATGGCTACACCTTC.

The rearrangement links TRBV5-4 to TRBJ1-2, with D perhaps TRBD1 (5 bases). This CDR3 has 11 amino acids. V was pared by 4 bases and J by 5 bases, with 6 bases between. The germline gives CDR1 SGHNT, CDR2 YYREEE (reference sequence). The CDR3 reads CASSQGYGYTF. Here the CDR3 DNA reads TGTGCCAGCAGCCAGGGATATGGCTACACCTTC. Using reference TRBV5-4 and TRBJ1-2 for the parts outside the CDR3, the full variable domain is ETGVTQSPTHLIKTRGQQVTLRCSSQSGHNTVSWYQQALGQGPQFIFQYYREEENGRGNFPPRFSGLQFPNYSSELNVNALELDDSALYLCASSQGYGYTFGSGTRLTVV.

V usage is TRBV18 and J usage is TRBJ2-5; 10 nucleotides align to TRBD2. The germline V gene encodes CDR1 KGHSH and CDR2 LQKENI. V shed 6 bases and J 4 bases; nucleotides not matched to a gene: 11. CDR3 length: 16 amino acids. The CDR3 DNA reads as TGTGCCAGCTCGTGGACCAGCGGGGGGGCCAGAGAGACCCAGTACTTC. As protein: CASSWTSGGARETQYF.

This clone was observed a few times. V is TRBV28 and J is TRBJ1-5; TRBD1 aligns across 10 bases. This CDR3 is built from 15 residues. Germline assignment: CDR1 MDHEN and CDR2 SYDVKM. V trimming: 5 bases; J trimming: 4 bases; junction bases outside the gene matches: 5. The chain's CDR3 is CASSPSDRGNQPQHF. In nucleotides, the CDR3 is TGTGCCAGCAGTCCATCGGACAGGGGGAATCAGCCCCAGCATTTT. The full variable domain, rest sourced from reference TRBV28 and TRBJ1-5, is DVKVTQSSRYLVKRTGEKVFLECVQDMDHENMFWYRQDPGLGLRLIYFSYDVKMKEKGDIPEGYSVSREKKERFSLILESASTNQTSMYLCASSPSDRGNQPQHFGDGTRLSIL.

The rearrangement uses TRBV29-1 and TRBJ2-4; 7 positions match TRBD1. Germline CDR1 is SQVTM and CDR2 is ANQGSEA. The CDR3 loop spans 13 amino acids. The V gene end was trimmed by 2 bases and the J gene end by 6 bases; junction bases not matched to a gene: 4. The CDR3 region is CSVEIRDRNIQYF. DNA of the CDR3: TGCAGCGTTGAAATTCGGGACAGAAACATTCAGTACTTC.

J is TRBJ2-7 and V is TRBV7-9, with TRBD2 matching over 7 bases. Germline-derived CDR1 and CDR2 are SEHNR and FQNEAQ (reference sequence). V shed 8 bases and J 6 bases; nucleotides not matched to a gene: 10. This CDR3 has 13 amino acids. The CDR3 protein is CASGGDGRSEQYF. In DNA, the CDR3 is TGTGCCAGCGGGGGGGACGGCCGCTCCGAGCAGTACTTC.

This clone was counted between two and nine times. CDR3 DNA sequence: TGTGCCACCAGCAGGGAACAGGGGACTAATGAAAAACTGTTTTTT. Residues: CATSREQGTNEKLFF. This rearrangement joins TRBV15 to TRBJ1-4; 7 positions match TRBD1. Germline V gene lookup returns CDR1 LNHNV and CDR2 YYDKDF (reference sequence). The CDR3 is 15 amino acids. V shed 3 bases and J 2 bases; nucleotides not matched to a gene: 3.

This clone has a handful of counts. The V call is TRBV5-1, the J call TRBJ2-6; a possible D gene is TRBD1 (6 bases). The CDR3 totals 15 residues. Trimming removed 7 bases from V and 4 bases from J, with 15 bases in between. In germline, CDR1 is SGHRS, CDR2 YFSETQ. In DNA, the CDR3 is TGCGCCAGCGGCGTAGCAGGGGTAGGGGCCAACGTCCTGACTTTC. It encodes CASGVAGVGANVLTF. Drawing the rest from reference TRBV5-1 and TRBJ2-6, the complete variable domain is KAGVTQTPRYLIKTRGQQVTLSCSPISGHRSVSWYQQTPGQGLQFLFEYFSETQRNKGNFPGRFSGRQFSNSRSEMNVSTLELGDSALYLCASGVAGVGANVLTFGAGSRLTVL.

In DNA form, the CDR3 reads TGTGCCAGCAGCCTTTCCTCCTACGAGCAGTACTTC. Translation: CASSLSSYEQYF. The chain recombines TRBV5-4 with TRBJ2-7; D unclear. Germline-derived CDR1 and CDR2 are SGHNT and YYREEE (reference sequence). The V and J ends lost 4 bases and 0 bases respectively, with 5 bases between them. The CDR3 loop spans 12 amino acids.

This clone was seen only a few times. The chain carries TRBV5-1 and TRBJ2-3, with 8 bases fitting TRBD1. The trim removed 2 bases at V and 2 bases at J, leaving 4 bases unmatched. The CDR3 sequence is 15 residues long. CDR1 is SGHRS and CDR2 is YFSETQ in the germline V gene. The CDR3 DNA reads as TGCGCCAGCAGCTTCGTGGGACAGGCCACAGATACGCAGTATTTT. It translates to CASSFVGQATDTQYF.